This TCR beta chain was observed in a study of cytomegalovirus exposure and HLA in healthy donors. Germline CDR1 and CDR2: SNHLY and FYNNEI. The length of the CDR3 is 14 residues. Trimming removed 8 bases at V and 1 base at J, with 13 bases between. Notes on the study in general: The investigators catalogued 150 to 200 TCR beta chains as cytomegalovirus-associated. CMV serostatus was the sole immune exposure information available.

Amplification used 60 Vbeta primers and 13 Jbeta primers. Only in-frame clones appear in the TCRdb table, and some are missing; sequencing was by immunoSEQ multiplex PCR. Here the sample spans under 200,000 clones, under 70% being singletons. On this clone itself: Its specificity is unknown.

The receptor comes from a woman in her thirties or forties in good health and CMV-seropositive. The gene calls are TRBV2 and TRBJ2-3, with D possibly matching TRBD2 (5 bases). The sample comprised PBMCs. This CDR3 reads CASGLASGTDTQYF. The CDR3 DNA follows: TGTGCCAGCGGTCTAGCCTCGGGCACAGATACGCAGTATTTT.